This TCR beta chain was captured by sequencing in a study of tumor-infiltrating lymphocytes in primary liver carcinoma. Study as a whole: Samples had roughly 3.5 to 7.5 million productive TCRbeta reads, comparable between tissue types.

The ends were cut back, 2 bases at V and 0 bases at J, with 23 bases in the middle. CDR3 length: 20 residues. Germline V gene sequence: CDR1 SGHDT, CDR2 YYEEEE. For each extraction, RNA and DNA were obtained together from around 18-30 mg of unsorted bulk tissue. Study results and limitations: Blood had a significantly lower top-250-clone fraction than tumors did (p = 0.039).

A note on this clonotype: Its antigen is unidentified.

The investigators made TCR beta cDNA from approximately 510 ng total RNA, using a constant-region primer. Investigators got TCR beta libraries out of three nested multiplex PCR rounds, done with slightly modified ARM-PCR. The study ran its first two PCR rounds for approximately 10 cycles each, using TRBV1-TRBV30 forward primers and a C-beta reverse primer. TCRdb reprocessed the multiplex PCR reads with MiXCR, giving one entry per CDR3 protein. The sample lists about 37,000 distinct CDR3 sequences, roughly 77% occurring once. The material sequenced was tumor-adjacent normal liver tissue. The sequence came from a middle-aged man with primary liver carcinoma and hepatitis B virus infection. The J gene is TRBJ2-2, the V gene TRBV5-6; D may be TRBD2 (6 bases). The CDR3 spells CASSLVVSDGSHTNTGELFF. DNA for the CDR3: TGTGCCAGCAGCTTAGTAGTCAGTGACGGGAGCCATACGAACACCGGGGAGCTGTTTTTT.